The present T cell receptor beta chain was sequenced within a study of vaccination and CD4 T cells after COVID-19. Study at large: SARS-CoV-2 PCR on nasal swabs had been positive for the convalescent patients; roughly 10 were mild and one was severe.

Time point given: late sampling 161 to 241 days after vaccination in three convalescent patients. This sample's treatment: approximately 9-day PBMC culture with coronavirus spike peptide pools or control peptides (ViraFEST assay). Sequenced with the Oncomine TCR Beta short-read assay was DNA taken from cultured CD4+ T cells. One entry per CDR3 protein, called by TCRdb with MiXCR from the PCR reads. The sample has about 25,000 distinct CDR3 sequences, 35% to 55% seen once; the top ten hold 4.1%. The length of the CDR3 is 16 residues. V trimming: 0 bases; J trimming: 5 bases; junction bases outside the gene matches: 8. CDR1 MGHRA and CDR2 YSYEKL come from the germline V gene. As regards this clonotype: Its matching antigen is unknown.

Source: CD4+ T cells from blood, cultured in vitro, taken about 7 months after SARS-CoV-2 vaccination. V gene TRBV4-1 combines with J gene TRBJ2-5, with TRBD2 matching over 8 bases. This TCR derives from a human donor who had recovered from COVID-19. The CDR3, as DNA: TGCGCCAGCAGCCAAGATGCGGCGGGAGGCGGGGAGACCCAGTACTTC. Encoded protein: CASSQDAAGGGETQYF.